The 2 T cell receptor beta chains in this list originate from one sample, sequenced in a study of blood T cell repertoires in COVID-19. Clones were sequenced by immunoSEQ multiplex PCR, and TCRdb holds only the in-frame ones, with some missing. Of about 70,000 clones in the sample, 88% were seen once. Sequences were obtained from peripheral blood. These receptors were collected from a woman aged 70 to 79 with acute or convalescent COVID-19.

The chain employs TRBV6-1 and TRBJ1-1; D not resolved. Trimming removed 2 bases at V and 0 bases at J, with 10 bases between. This CDR3 has 15 residues. Germline CDR1 is MNHNS and CDR2 is SASEGT. The CDR3 here is CASSENGGMNTEAFF. Here the CDR3 DNA reads TGTGCCAGCAGTGAAAATGGAGGGATGAACACTGAAGCTTTCTTT.

The chain is built from TRBV25-1 and TRBJ2-1; D might be TRBD2 (6 bases). CDR1 and CDR2 from the germline V gene are MGHDK and SYGVNS. V was cut by 4 bases and J by 6 bases, with 10 bases left in between. The CDR3 has 13 residues. This CDR3 reads CASSVGRGNEQFF. CDR3 bases: TGTGCCAGCAGTGTCGGGAGAGGCAATGAGCAGTTCTTC.